This TCR beta chain was sequenced in a study of blood T cell repertoires in COVID-19. V shed 2 bases, J shed 3 bases, and the junction held 4 bases outside the gene matches. The CDR3 loop spans 16 amino acids. CDR1 ENHRY and CDR2 SYGVKD come from the germline V gene. Clones were sequenced by immunoSEQ multiplex PCR, and TCRdb holds only the in-frame ones, with some missing. The repertoire consists of about 110,000 clones, with 70% to 90% occurring once and the leading ten covering roughly 20%. Sequencing was carried out using peripheral blood. The chain recombines TRBV10-3 with TRBJ2-5, with 12 bases aligning to TRBD2. The receptor was isolated from a woman in her fifties or sixties with acute or convalescent COVID-19. CDR3 nucleotide sequence: TGTGCCATCAGTGAGGGGACTAGCGGGCTAAAAGAGACCCAGTACTTC. Translated, it gives CAISEGTSGLKETQYF.